Given below is one TCR beta chain in context. The antigen remains unidentified. The length of the CDR3 is 16 residues. J lost 4 bases, V lost 0 bases, and 7 bases had no gene match. The germline gives CDR1 LGHNA, CDR2 YSLEER. Primers: 60 Vbeta forward and 13 Jbeta reverse. Clones were sequenced by immunoSEQ multiplex PCR, and TCRdb holds only the in-frame ones, with some missing. The sample yields 150,000 to 200,000 clones, roughly 77% seen once. This sample is part of a study of cytomegalovirus exposure and HLA in healthy donors. Overall study findings and caveats: When analyzed later, a missense DCLRE1C variant was found to be linked to TCR beta V- and J-gene trimming. While the bulk of TCR sequences proved rare, some public TCRs turned up in many donors. Beyond CMV serostatus, there was no information to go on about immune exposure.

Material: PBMCs. J is TRBJ2-7 and V is TRBV4-3, with 9 bases aligning to TRBD2. This TCR was sampled from a woman aged 25 to 39 in good health and CMV-seronegative. DNA for the CDR3: TGCGCCAGCAGCCAAGATGTTCCTAGCGGGGTTTACGAGCAGTACTTC. Translated, it gives CASSQDVPSGVYEQYF.